A selection of T cell receptor beta chains follows, all from one sample in a study of OX40 agonist ivuxolimab in advanced cancers. Sequencing used immunoSEQ multiplex PCR; TCRdb keeps in-frame clones, though not all of them. The data hold some 70,000 clones, with less than 95% observed a single time. The sample here was CD4+ or CD8+ T cells sorted from blood, taken in a trial of the OX40 agonist ivuxolimab. The receptors were gathered from an adult with an advanced solid tumor such as melanoma, head and neck, liver or kidney cancer. The CDR3 runs from the conserved cysteine through the conserved F or W. A D gene is named only where the DNA matches it firmly. Only some rows state a clone size, as once, few, many or a class for expanded clones.

J | D | size | V | DNA | CDR3
TRBJ2-7 | TRBD2 | NA | TRBV19 | TGTGCCAGTAGTACCCGGACTAGCGGGAGCTACGAGCAGTACTTC | CASSTRTSGSYEQYF
TRBJ2-7 | TRBD1 | NA | TRBV11-3 | TGTGCCAGCAGCGGATCCGGGACAGACTTCTTCAGCTCCTACGAGCAGTACTTC | CASSGSGTDFFSSYEQYF
TRBJ2-3 | NA | once | TRBV15 | TGTGCCACCAGCGGGAGGACTAAGGGCACAGATACGCAGTATTTT | CATSGRTKGTDTQYF
TRBJ1-4 | NA | NA | TRBV11-1 | TGTGCCAGCAGCGATTTAACAAGGGAGACTAATGAAAAACTGTTTTTT | CASSDLTRETNEKLFF
TRBJ2-5 | TRBD1 | NA | TRBV5-1 | TGCGCCAGCAGCGCCGACAGGGGGGAAGAGACCCAGTACTTC | CASSADRGEETQYF
TRBJ1-1 | TRBD1 | NA | TRBV7-8 | TGTGCCAGCAGCTTGGACAGGGACACTGAAGCTTTCTTT | CASSLDRDTEAFF
TRBJ1-1 | NA | NA | TRBV10-1 | TGCGCCAGCAGTGACGATGGGGTGAACACTGAAGCTTTCTTT | CASSDDGVNTEAFF
TRBJ2-7 | TRBD1 | NA | TRBV6-4 | TGTGCCAGCAGTGACGGGTCGGGACAGGGGGCCCGGGAGCAGTACTTC | CASSDGSGQGAREQYF
TRBJ2-1 | NA | NA | TRBV7-6 | TGTGCCAGCAGCCTGGGGGGGGGCCGGGACGAGCAGTTCTTC | CASSLGGGRDEQFF
TRBJ2-7 | NA | NA | TRBV15 | TGTGCCACCAGCAGAGGTGGAAGGGCCCACGAGCAGTACTTC | CATSRGGRAHEQYF
TRBJ2-3 | NA | NA | TRBV5-4 | TGTGCCAGCAGCTTGGACCGCACAGATACGCAGTATTTT | CASSLDRTDTQYF
TRBJ2-2 | NA | NA | TRBV4-1 | TGCGCCAGCAGCCTCGACAGGAACACCGGGGAGCTGTTTTTT | CASSLDRNTGELFF
TRBJ2-5 | TRBD2 | NA | TRBV29-1 | TGCAGCGTTGATCGGCGGGGGGGCCGGGAGACCCAGTACTTC | CSVDRRGGRETQYF
TRBJ2-3 | TRBD2 | NA | TRBV10-3 | TGTGCCATCAGCTCAGCGGGGCGCACAGATACGCAGTATTTT | CAISSAGRTDTQYF
TRBJ2-6 | NA | NA | TRBV7-9 | TGTGCCAGCAGCTTAGCACAGGGATTACTCTCTGGGGCCAACGTCCTGACTTTC | CASSLAQGLLSGANVLTF
TRBJ2-5 | TRBD2 | NA | TRBV23-1 | TGCGCCATTTGTGGGTTAGCGGGAGAGAGGGAGACCCAGTACTTC | CAICGLAGERETQYF
TRBJ1-2 | NA | NA | TRBV27 | TGTGCCAGCAGTCCACAGGGAGCTAACTATGGCTACACCTTC | CASSPQGANYGYTF
TRBJ2-7 | TRBD1 | NA | TRBV29-1 | TGCAGCGTTGGAGGGGGGACAGGGCACTCCTACGAGCAGTACTTC | CSVGGGTGHSYEQYF
TRBJ1-4 | NA | NA | TRBV10-3 | TGTGCCATCAGTGAGTCGCATGCAACTAATGAAAAACTGTTTTTT | CAISESHATNEKLFF
TRBJ2-7 | TRBD1 | NA | TRBV7-3 | TGTGCCAGCCCCCGGGGACAGGGTAGATCCCTCTACGAGCAGTACTTC | CASPRGQGRSLYEQYF
TRBJ1-1 | NA | NA | TRBV6-5 | TGTGCCAGCGGGGTCCCTACGGGGTTGAACACTGAAGCTTTCTTT | CASGVPTGLNTEAFF
TRBJ2-1 | TRBD2 | NA | TRBV10-3 | TGTGCCACCGATAGCGGGAATAGGGATGAGCAGTTCTTC | CATDSGNRDEQFF
TRBJ1-4 | TRBD1 | NA | TRBV5-1 | TGCGCCAGCAGGTCCGGGACAGGGGTTGAAAAACTGTTTTTT | CASRSGTGVEKLFF
TRBJ2-7 | TRBD1 | NA | TRBV19 | TGTGCCAGTAGTGATCAAGGACAGGGGTACGAGCAGTACTTC | CASSDQGQGYEQYF
TRBJ2-7 | TRBD2 | NA | TRBV6-5 | TGTGCCAGCAGTTACTCGGCGGGAGGGGGCGGGATGGAGCAGTACTTC | CASSYSAGGGGMEQYF
TRBJ1-1 | NA | few | TRBV5-6 | TGTGCCAGCAGCTTTCGACACCTCTTACGAGCTTTCTTT | CASSFRHLLRAFF
TRBJ2-3 | NA | few | TRBV5-6 | TGTGCCAGCAGCCCAACAGGGAGTGATACGCAGTATTTT | CASSPTGSDTQYF
TRBJ2-5 | TRBD1 | NA | TRBV5-1 | TGCGCCAGCAGCTTGTTAAGTGGGACAGGACAAGAGACCCAGTACTTC | CASSLLSGTGQETQYF
TRBJ1-2 | NA | NA | TRBV6-1 | TGTGCCAGCAGTCTACAGCAATATTATGGCTACACCTTC | CASSLQQYYGYTF
TRBJ2-2 | NA | NA | TRBV5-4 | TGTGCCAGCAGCTTGGTGTCCGCAAACGCCGGGGAGCTGTTTTTT | CASSLVSANAGELFF
TRBJ2-7 | TRBD2 | NA | TRBV5-5 | TGTGCCAGTCAAGTAGCGGGAGCTTTGGACGAGCAGTACTTC | CASQVAGALDEQYF
TRBJ2-5 | NA | NA | TRBV21-1 | TGTGCCAGCAGCCGACCGTTACAAGAGACCCAGTACTTC | CASSRPLQETQYF
TRBJ2-6 | NA | NA | TRBV11-3 | TGTGCCAGCAGCGGAGGAACCGATTCTCCCGGGGCCAACGTCCTGACTTTC | CASSGGTDSPGANVLTF
TRBJ1-1 | NA | once | TRBV19 | TGTGCCAGTAGTAAGGAGTACATGAACACTGAAGCTTTCTTT | CASSKEYMNTEAFF
TRBJ1-3 | TRBD1 | NA | TRBV29-1 | TGCAGCGCCCGACAGGGGGGAGAAAACACCATATATTTT | CSARQGGENTIYF
TRBJ1-6 | TRBD1 | NA | TRBV7-9 | TGTGCCAGCAGCCGGGGGGGGACAGGCTATAATTCACCCCTCCACTTT | CASSRGGTGYNSPLHF
TRBJ1-6 | TRBD1 | once | TRBV10-3 | TGTGCCAACGACAGGGTAGGTTTTCCCCTCCACTTT | CANDRVGFPLHF
TRBJ2-3 | TRBD2 | once | TRBV11-2 | TGTGCCAGCAGCAGGGGAGGGAGGGCAGATACGCAGTATTTT | CASSRGGRADTQYF
TRBJ1-4 | NA | NA | TRBV2 | TGTGCCAGCAGGCTCTTCGGGGGGAATGAAAAACTGTTTTTT | CASRLFGGNEKLFF
TRBJ2-2 | NA | NA | TRBV5-1 | TGCGCCAGCAGCTTGGCTAGCACCGGGGAGCTGTTTTTT | CASSLASTGELFF
TRBJ2-1 | TRBD2 | once | TRBV7-2 | TGTGCCAGCAGCTCTACCGCTAGCGGGGGGGCCAATGAGCAGTTCTTC | CASSSTASGGANEQFF
TRBJ2-2 | TRBD1 | NA | TRBV7-2 | TGTGCCAGCAGCAAACAGGGGAGAAACACCGGGGAGCTGTTTTTT | CASSKQGRNTGELFF
TRBJ2-5 | TRBD1 | NA | TRBV4-1 | TGCGCCAGCAGCCAAGAACCGACAGGGCGGGAGACCCAGTACTTC | CASSQEPTGRETQYF
TRBJ2-7 | TRBD1 | NA | TRBV6-6 | TGTGCCAGCAGTTACAGGGACAGGTCTAACGAGCAGTACTTC | CASSYRDRSNEQYF
TRBJ1-4 | NA | once | TRBV18 | TGTGCCAGCTCACCGCTTGAGGGTGGAGAAAAACTGTTTTTT | CASSPLEGGEKLFF
TRBJ2-5 | TRBD1 | NA | TRBV4-1 | TGCGCCAGCAAGGGGGGACATGGACAGGGTCAAGAGACCCAGTACTTC | CASKGGHGQGQETQYF
TRBJ2-3 | NA | NA | TRBV2 | TGTGCCAGCAGTGGGGTGGGGGGCATCACAGATACGCAGTATTTT | CASSGVGGITDTQYF
TRBJ1-2 | TRBD1 | NA | TRBV5-1 | TGCGCCAGCAGCTTGGGGGACAGGGCCTATGGCTACACCTTC | CASSLGDRAYGYTF
TRBJ2-2 | NA | NA | TRBV30 | TGTGCCGCCTCCCCAGCCGCGAACACCGGGGAGCTGTTTTTT | CAASPAANTGELFF
TRBJ1-3 | NA | NA | TRBV6-5 | TGTGCCAGCCCACCGCACGGTGGAAACACCATATATTTT | CASPPHGGNTIYF
TRBJ2-3 | NA | NA | TRBV6-4 | TGTGCCAGCAGTGTATTCGCATCGTCTAGCGGCACAGATACGCAGTATTTT | CASSVFASSSGTDTQYF
TRBJ1-1 | NA | NA | TRBV11-2 | TGTGCCAGCAGCAGGTCGGGAGGGTATTCCACTGAAGCTTTCTTT | CASSRSGGYSTEAFF
TRBJ2-7 | NA | NA | TRBV10-1 | TGCGCCAGCAGTGCGAAATTCCCGGGATCCGAGCAGTACTTC | CASSAKFPGSEQYF
TRBJ1-2 | TRBD1 | once | TRBV19 | TGTGCCAGTAGCACAGGGACAGGGGGCAAGGATGGCTACACCTTC | CASSTGTGGKDGYTF
TRBJ1-1 | NA | NA | TRBV5-1 | TGCGCCAGCAGCTTGATGAGTGCCACTGAAGCTTTCTTT | CASSLMSATEAFF
TRBJ2-1 | NA | NA | TRBV6-5 | TGTGCCAGCAGGGCTCCCGGGGGCGGTGAGCAGTTCTTC | CASRAPGGGEQFF
TRBJ2-3 | TRBD2 | NA | TRBV5-1 | TGCGCCAGCAGCTTGGCTCCTAGCGGGAGTTCAGATACGCAGTATTTT | CASSLAPSGSSDTQYF
TRBJ2-3 | NA | NA | TRBV29-1 | TGCAGCGTTGAAGATCCGCTAGCCCCCAGCACAGATACGCAGTATTTT | CSVEDPLAPSTDTQYF
TRBJ2-3 | NA | NA | TRBV19 | TGTGCCAGTACCCCTAGGGGGAGCTGGGGCACAGATACGCAGTATTTT | CASTPRGSWGTDTQYF
TRBJ2-1 | TRBD1 | NA | TRBV27 | TGTGCCAGCAGTGCCCGGGACAGGGTTACCAACAATGAGCAGTTCTTC | CASSARDRVTNNEQFF